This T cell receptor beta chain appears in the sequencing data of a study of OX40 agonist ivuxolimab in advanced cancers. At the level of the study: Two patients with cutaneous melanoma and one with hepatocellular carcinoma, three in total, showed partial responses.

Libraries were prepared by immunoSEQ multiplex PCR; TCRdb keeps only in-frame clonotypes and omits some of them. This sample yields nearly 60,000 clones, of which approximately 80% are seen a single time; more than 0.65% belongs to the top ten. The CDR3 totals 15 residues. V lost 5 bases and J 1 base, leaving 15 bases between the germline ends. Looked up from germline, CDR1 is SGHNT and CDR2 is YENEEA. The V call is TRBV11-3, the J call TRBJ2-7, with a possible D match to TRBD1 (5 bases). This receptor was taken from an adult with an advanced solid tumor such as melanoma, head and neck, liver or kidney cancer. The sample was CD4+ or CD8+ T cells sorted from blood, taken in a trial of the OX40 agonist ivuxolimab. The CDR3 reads CASSPLFGASYEQYF. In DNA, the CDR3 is TGTGCCAGCAGCCCCCTTTTTGGGGCTTCCTACGAGCAGTACTTC.